A selection of T cell receptor beta chains follows, all from one sample in a study of T cells in Graves' hyperthyroidism and ophthalmopathy. MiXCR was run by TCRdb on the multiplex PCR reads, yielding one entry per CDR3 protein. This table has about 250,000 distinct CDR3 sequences, about 20% appearing once. The sample consisted of blood. The receptors come from a man under 40 with Graves' ophthalmopathy. Each CDR3 is given with its conserved first and last residue. Fields, in order: J gene, V gene, D gene, clone size, CDR3 protein, CDR3 DNA. D genes are given only for firm matches. Size is omitted from some rows. Given values are once, few, many or a class for expanded clones.

j_gene: TRBJ1-2; v_gene: TRBV14; d_gene: TRBD1; abundance: few; CDR3aa: CASSRGGDGYTF; CDR3nt: TGTGCCAGCAGCCGAGGGGGCGATGGCTACACCTTC
j_gene: TRBJ2-2; v_gene: TRBV6-2/TRBV6-3; d_gene: NA; abundance: few; CDR3aa: CASGVGGRFTGELFF; CDR3nt: TGTGCCAGCGGTGTAGGGGGACGGTTCACCGGGGAGCTGTTTTTT
j_gene: TRBJ1-3; v_gene: TRBV28; d_gene: NA; abundance: many; CDR3aa: CAIGSVPGNTIYF; CDR3nt: TGTGCCATCGGAAGCGTGCCTGGAAACACCATATATTTT
j_gene: TRBJ1-2; v_gene: TRBV5-6; d_gene: NA; abundance: few; CDR3aa: CASSSGLFGYTF; CDR3nt: TGTGCCAGCAGCTCAGGACTGTTTGGCTACACCTTC
j_gene: TRBJ2-2; v_gene: TRBV5-1; d_gene: NA; abundance: few; CDR3aa: CASSFNSGELFF; CDR3nt: TGCGCCAGCAGCTTTAATTCCGGGGAGCTGTTTTTT
j_gene: TRBJ1-2; v_gene: TRBV20-1; d_gene: NA; abundance: few; CDR3aa: CSASSSPYGYTF; CDR3nt: TGCAGTGCTAGTTCAAGCCCGTATGGCTACACCTTC
j_gene: TRBJ2-7; v_gene: TRBV5-1; d_gene: NA; abundance: many; CDR3aa: CASSLPGGLYEQYF; CDR3nt: TGCGCCAGCAGCTTGCCGGGTGGGCTTTACGAGCAGTACTTC
j_gene: TRBJ2-1; v_gene: TRBV12-3/TRBV12-4; d_gene: TRBD2; abundance: NA; CDR3aa: CASSEEETSGDEQFF; CDR3nt: TGTGCCAGCAGCGAGGAAGAGACTAGCGGCGATGAGCAGTTCTTC
j_gene: TRBJ2-5; v_gene: TRBV3-1; d_gene: TRBD1; abundance: few; CDR3aa: CASSLYTTAGTGEETQYF; CDR3nt: TGTGCCAGCAGCCTTTATACCACCGCCGGGACAGGGGAAGAGACCCAGTACTTC
j_gene: TRBJ2-1; v_gene: TRBV7-9; d_gene: NA; abundance: many; CDR3aa: CASSFTVNEQFF; CDR3nt: TGTGCCAGCAGCTTCACAGTAAATGAGCAGTTCTTC
j_gene: TRBJ2-3; v_gene: TRBV29-1; d_gene: TRBD2; abundance: few; CDR3aa: CSASGLAGEGPDTQYF; CDR3nt: TGCAGCGCTAGTGGGCTAGCGGGAGAAGGGCCAGATACGCAGTATTTT
j_gene: TRBJ2-1; v_gene: TRBV5-6; d_gene: NA; abundance: NA; CDR3aa: CASSLVAIPYNEQFF; CDR3nt: TGTGCCAGCAGCTTGGTGGCGATCCCCTACAATGAGCAGTTCTTC